What follows are 30 T cell receptor beta chains derived from one specimen sequenced in a study of cytomegalovirus exposure and HLA in healthy donors. The study ran its PCR with 60 Vbeta and 13 Jbeta primers. Sequencing used immunoSEQ multiplex PCR; TCRdb keeps in-frame clones, though not all of them. The sample yields 150,000 to 200,000 clones, over 75% seen once. The specimen sequenced was PBMCs. These receptor sequences come from a female donor in good health and CMV-seronegative.

The rearrangement links TRBV20-1 to TRBJ2-5, with D uncertain. CDR1 DFQATT and CDR2 SNEGSKA come from the germline V gene (reference sequence). The CDR3 extends over 11 amino acids. V was trimmed by 3 bases and J by 12 bases, leaving 14 bases between them. CDR3 coding DNA: TGCAGTGCTAGGGCCTCCCCCCGGGAGTACTTC. This translates into CSARASPREYF.

The count of this clone is one. The chain combines TRBV11-2 with TRBJ1-2, with D unclear. The CDR3 sequence is 12 residues long. The germline V gene encodes CDR1 SGHAT and CDR2 FQNNGV. With 3 bases removed from V and 4 bases from J, the gap between germline ends came to 6 bases. The CDR3, as DNA: TGTGCCAGCAGCTTTCCTAGCTATGGCTACACCTTC. Amino acids: CASSFPSYGYTF.

J is TRBJ1-1 and V is TRBV9; D is undetermined. V lost 0 bases to trimming and J lost 4 bases, with 16 bases between them. The CDR3 spans 16 residues. Germline CDR1 and CDR2: SGDLS and YYNGEE. The CDR3 loop reads CASSVGANVVSTEAFF. CDR3 DNA: TGTGCCAGCAGCGTAGGGGCGAATGTGGTGAGCACTGAAGCTTTCTTT. Full variable domain (remainder filled in from reference TRBV9 and TRBJ1-1): DSGVTQTPKHLITATGQRVTLRCSPRSGDLSVYWYQQSLDQGLQFLIQYYNGEERAKGNILERFSAQQFPDLHSELNLSSLELGDSALYFCASSVGANVVSTEAFFGQGTRLTVV.

Only a few counts were recorded for this clone. This sequence joins TRBV28 and TRBJ2-3; no definite D call. CDR3 size: 13 residues. Germline loops: CDR1 MDHEN, CDR2 SYDVKM. V lost 3 bases and J lost 3, with 7 bases in between. The CDR3 coding sequence is TGTGCCAGCAGTTTTCCAGGAACAGATACGCAGTATTTT. This sequence encodes CASSFPGTDTQYF.

V gene TRBV4-2 combines with J gene TRBJ2-2; 8 bases align to TRBD2. Germline-derived CDR1 and CDR2 are LGHNA and YNFKEQ. The V gene end was trimmed by 1 base and the J gene end by 1 base; junction bases not matched to a gene: 2. This CDR3 is built from 16 residues. CDR3 loop: CASSQVAGLNTGELFF. CDR3 nucleotide sequence: TGTGCCAGCAGCCAAGTAGCGGGACTGAACACCGGGGAGCTGTTTTTT.

The chain is built from TRBV5-4 and TRBJ1-1; tentatively, D is TRBD1 (6 bases). Trimming cost V 0 bases and J 1 base, with 13 bases left between them. This CDR3 has 16 amino acids. Germline assignment: CDR1 SGHNT and CDR2 YYREEE (reference sequence). Here the CDR3 reads CASSLGGRRGNTEAFF. The CDR3 DNA is TGTGCCAGCAGCTTGGGGGGGCGTCGGGGGAACACTGAAGCTTTCTTT.

This chain uses TRBV6-4 with TRBJ1-4; 9 bases are shared with TRBD1. V shed 2 bases, J shed 7 bases, and the junction held 5 bases outside the gene matches. The CDR3 sequence is 15 residues long. The germline V gene encodes CDR1 MRHNA and CDR2 SNTAGT. Written as DNA, the CDR3 is TGTGCCAGCAGTGACACCGGGACAGGGAGTGAAAAACTGTTTTTT. Encoded protein: CASSDTGTGSEKLFF.

CDR3 bases: TGTGCCACCAGCAGAACAGGGGAAGACTATGGCTACACCTTC. Translated, it gives CATSRTGEDYGYTF. This chain uses TRBV15 with TRBJ1-2; 7 bases line up with TRBD1. Germline V lookup: CDR1 LNHNV, CDR2 YYDKDF (reference sequence). This CDR3 spans 14 amino acids. V lost 2 bases and J lost 3; bases outside the gene matches: 3.

This rearrangement joins TRBV11-2 to TRBJ1-2; D may be TRBD1 (6 bases). V lost 5 bases and J 6 bases, leaving 19 bases between the germline ends. The CDR3 length is 15 residues. In germline, CDR1 is SGHAT, CDR2 FQNNGV. The CDR3 is CASSPPGGGDNGYTF. The CDR3 coding sequence is TGTGCCAGCAGCCCCCCTGGGGGGGGCGATAATGGCTACACCTTC.

V is TRBV9 and J is TRBJ2-1; 8 bases line up with TRBD2. The CDR3 covers 15 residues. Trimming at V came to 6 bases and at J to 6 bases, leaving 11 bases not matched to a gene. Germline assignment: CDR1 SGDLS and CDR2 YYNGEE. CDR3 nucleotide sequence: TGTGCCAGCAACGGGAGGGGGGGGCCGTCCAATGAGCAGTTCTTC. The encoded protein is CASNGRGGPSNEQFF.

This chain links TRBV7-2 with TRBJ2-7, with D unclear. V dropped 4 bases and J dropped 2 bases, with 12 bases sitting between them. The germline gives CDR1 SGHTA, CDR2 FQGNSA. The CDR3 spans 14 residues. In DNA, the CDR3 is TGTGCCAGCAGCTCCCGACTGAGTGCCTACGAGCAGTACTTC. Protein sequence: CASSSRLSAYEQYF. Variable domain in full (rest from reference TRBV7-2 and TRBJ2-7): GAGVSQSPSNKVTEKGKDVELRCDPISGHTALYWYRQSLGQGLEFLIYFQGNSAPDKSGLPSDRFSAERTGGSVSTLTIQRTQQEDSAVYLCASSSRLSAYEQYFGPGTRLTVT.

The chain uses TRBV6-5 and TRBJ1-4, with TRBD1 matching over 7 bases. V shed 4 bases and J 2 bases; nucleotides not matched to a gene: 1. The CDR3 loop spans 14 amino acids. CDR1 and CDR2 from the germline V gene are MNHEY and SVGAGI. For the CDR3, the DNA is TGTGCCAGCAGTTTGGACAGGACTAATGAAAAACTGTTTTTT. The encoded protein is CASSLDRTNEKLFF.

CDR3 bases: TGTGCCAGCAGCCGAACCGGGGGAATAGAGACCCAGTACTTC. It is translated as CASSRTGGIETQYF. This rearrangement joins TRBV11-3 to TRBJ2-5, with D maybe TRBD2 (6 bases). CDR1 is SGHNT, CDR2 YENEEA, per germline. V lost 5 bases and J lost 4, with 14 bases in between. CDR3 length: 14 amino acids.

This sequence joins TRBV2 and TRBJ1-5; D is uncertain. V was clipped by 2 bases and J by 10 bases, with 9 bases between them. There are 12 residues in the CDR3. The V gene's germline CDR1 is SNHLY and CDR2 FYNNEI. The CDR3 sequence is CASSERLVPQHF. In DNA, the CDR3 is TGTGCCAGCAGTGAACGTCTTGTCCCCCAGCATTTT.

This clone has just one count. The chain couples TRBV5-4 to TRBJ1-2; 9 nucleotides agree with TRBD1. There are 15 residues in the CDR3. Trimming at V came to 0 bases and at J to 6 bases, leaving 6 bases not matched to a gene. CDR1 SGHNT and CDR2 YYREEE come from the germline V gene (reference sequence). This chain's CDR3 is CASSLETGGVDGYTF. The CDR3 DNA is TGTGCCAGCAGCTTGGAAACAGGGGGCGTGGATGGCTACACCTTC.

The CDR3 spells CASTVAGLGTDTQYF. As DNA, the CDR3 is TGTGCCAGCACCGTAGCGGGGCTAGGCACAGATACGCAGTATTTT. This chain links TRBV25-1 with TRBJ2-3; 8 bases align to TRBD2. Germline V lookup: CDR1 MGHDK, CDR2 SYGVNS. V shed 7 bases and J 1 base; nucleotides not matched to a gene: 7. This CDR3 is 15 amino acids long.

The chain uses TRBV19 and TRBJ1-1; 7 nucleotides match TRBD1. Germline loops: CDR1 LNHDA, CDR2 SQIVND (reference sequence). This CDR3 spans 14 amino acids. The J segment lost 1 base and the V segment lost 4 bases, leaving 3 bases of the junction unmatched. CDR3 sequence: CASSTRTGNTEAFF. The CDR3 DNA reads as TGTGCCAGTAGTACCCGGACAGGGAACACTGAAGCTTTCTTT.

In its sample, this clone was seen a few times. V gene TRBV13 combines with J gene TRBJ2-7; TRBD1 is a possible D gene (6 bases). The CDR3 runs to 15 residues. Trimming left V 0 bases short and J 1 base short, with 10 bases between. Germline CDR1 is PRHDT and CDR2 is FYEKMQ (reference sequence). CDR3 residues: CASSLGGTGSYEQYF. The CDR3 nucleotides read TGTGCCAGCAGCTTAGGTGGCACAGGGTCCTACGAGCAGTACTTC.

This clone was observed a single time. The rearrangement links TRBV11-2 to TRBJ1-1; D call uncertain. The germline gives CDR1 SGHAT, CDR2 FQNNGV. V dropped 1 base and J dropped 7 bases, with 7 bases sitting between them. The CDR3 totals 12 residues. The CDR3 loop is CASSLGLIEAFF. CDR3 DNA: TGTGCCAGCAGCTTAGGACTTATTGAAGCTTTCTTT.

V is TRBV30 and J is TRBJ2-1, with 10 bases that match TRBD2. CDR3 length: 13 amino acids. Germline loops: CDR1 GTSNPN, CDR2 SVGIG (reference sequence). Trimming cost V 8 bases and J 7 bases; bases outside gene matches: 8. The CDR3 is CAREREGRNEQFF. CDR3 nucleotides: TGTGCCCGGGAGCGGGAGGGAAGGAATGAGCAGTTCTTC.

Only a few counts were recorded for this clone. The chain uses TRBV27 and TRBJ2-1, with D tentatively TRBD2 (6 bases). V was cut by 6 bases and J by 1 base, with 13 bases left in between. The CDR3 is made up of 15 amino acids. Germline V gene sequence: CDR1 MNHEY, CDR2 SMNVEV (reference sequence). For the CDR3, the DNA is TGTGCCAGCAGGCAGGCTAGCGTATCCTACAATGAGCAGTTCTTC. It codes for CASRQASVSYNEQFF.

This chain links TRBV6-5 with TRBJ1-2; 10 bases agree with TRBD1. The CDR3 is 14 residues long. Germline CDR1 and CDR2: MNHEY and SVGAGI. J was trimmed by 3 bases and V by 6 bases; bases with no gene match: 4. CDR3 residues: CASRRTGGDYGYTF. The CDR3, as DNA: TGTGCCAGCAGAAGGACAGGGGGTGACTATGGCTACACCTTC.

This rearrangement joins TRBV6-6 to TRBJ2-7; 7 bases align to TRBD2. Germline V gene sequence: CDR1 MNHNY, CDR2 SVGAGI (reference sequence). Unmatched junction bases numbered 2, after V lost 0 bases and J lost 0 bases. The CDR3 is made up of 15 amino acids. CDR3 DNA: TGTGCCAGCAGTTACTCGCCTAGCGGCTCCTACGAGCAGTACTTC. Translating gives CASSYSPSGSYEQYF.

The chain joins TRBV4-3 to TRBJ2-3; 7 bases are a match to TRBD2. V lost 0 bases and J lost 8; bases outside the gene matches: 8. The germline CDR1 and CDR2 sequences are LGHNA and YSLEER. The CDR3 sequence is 15 residues long. The CDR3 DNA is TGCGCCAGCAGCCAAGAGAATAAGGCTAGCGGTACGCAGTATTTT. Translated, it gives CASSQENKASGTQYF.

The CDR3 reads CASTNNRGLSPLHF. The DNA for the CDR3 is TGTGCCAGCACTAACAACAGGGGGCTTTCACCCCTCCACTTT. The chain employs TRBV27 and TRBJ1-6; 9 nucleotides match TRBD1. The ends lost 7 bases at V and 9 bases at J; junction bases unmatched: 7. Germline V CDR1 and CDR2: MNHEY, SMNVEV (reference sequence). This CDR3 has 14 amino acids.

The chain combines TRBV29-1 with TRBJ1-4; possibly TRBD1 for D (5 bases). V gave up 4 bases and J gave up 6 bases, with 12 bases separating them. CDR3 length equals 13 residues. CDR1 is SQVTM and CDR2 is ANQGSEA in the germline V gene. CDR3 nucleotide sequence: TGCAGCGTTGGACAGTCGGGAGATGAAAAACTGTTTTTT. It specifies CSVGQSGDEKLFF.

This sequence joins TRBV4-1 and TRBJ1-1; TRBD1 agrees at 8 bases. Unmatched junction bases numbered 6, after V lost 2 bases and J lost 4 bases. The germline V gene has CDR1 MGHRA and CDR2 YSYEKL. The CDR3 is 15 residues long. DNA for the CDR3: TGCGCCAGCAGCCAACTGAAACAGGGGGGCACTGAAGCTTTCTTT. It specifies CASSQLKQGGTEAFF.

This rearrangement joins TRBV28 to TRBJ1-2, with a possible D match to TRBD1 (5 bases). Germline lookup yields CDR1 MDHEN and CDR2 SYDVKM. The V end lost 5 bases, the J end lost 5 bases, and 6 bases lay between the germline ends. This CDR3 contains 11 residues. DNA for the CDR3: TGTGCCAGCAGTAGACAGTATGGCTACACCTTC. This translates into CASSRQYGYTF.

About this clone itself: The junction shows a germline mismatch at one end, possibly a read error. J is TRBJ2-3 and V is TRBV7-7; perhaps TRBD2 as D (5 bases). Germline V gene data show CDR1 as SSHAT and CDR2 as FNYEAQ (reference sequence). The CDR3 contains 18 residues. The CDR3: CASSLAGGLNPSTDTQYF. The DNA of the CDR3 is TGTGCTAGCAGCTTAGCCGGCGGACTGAACCCTAGCACAGATACGCAGTATTTT.

The rearrangement joins TRBV6-6 to TRBJ1-3, with D possibly matching TRBD1 (5 bases). The CDR3 covers 14 residues. The germline gives CDR1 MNHNY, CDR2 SVGAGI (reference sequence). V dropped 10 bases and J dropped 2 bases, with 15 bases sitting between them. The CDR3 sequence: CAIKDGGAGNTIYF. The DNA for the CDR3 is TGTGCCATCAAGGATGGGGGGGCTGGAAACACCATATATTTT.